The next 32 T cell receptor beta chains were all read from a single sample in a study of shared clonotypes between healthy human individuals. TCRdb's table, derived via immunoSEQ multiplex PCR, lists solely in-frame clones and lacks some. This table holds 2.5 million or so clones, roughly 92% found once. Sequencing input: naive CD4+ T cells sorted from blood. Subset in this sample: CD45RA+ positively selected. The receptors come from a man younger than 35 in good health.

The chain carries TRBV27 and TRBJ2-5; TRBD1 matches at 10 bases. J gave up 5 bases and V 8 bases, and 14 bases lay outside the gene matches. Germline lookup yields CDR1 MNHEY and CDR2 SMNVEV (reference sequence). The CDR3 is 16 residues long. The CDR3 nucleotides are TGTGCCAGCCGACGGTTGCAGACAGGGGGCGCGGAGACCCAGTACTTC. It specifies CASRRLQTGGAETQYF.

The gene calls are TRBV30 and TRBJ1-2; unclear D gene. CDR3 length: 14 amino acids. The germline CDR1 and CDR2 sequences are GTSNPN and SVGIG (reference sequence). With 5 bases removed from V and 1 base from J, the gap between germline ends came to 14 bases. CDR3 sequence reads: CAWAAGGVNYGYTF. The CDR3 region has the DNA TGTGCCTGGGCGGCAGGCGGGGTTAACTATGGCTACACCTTC.

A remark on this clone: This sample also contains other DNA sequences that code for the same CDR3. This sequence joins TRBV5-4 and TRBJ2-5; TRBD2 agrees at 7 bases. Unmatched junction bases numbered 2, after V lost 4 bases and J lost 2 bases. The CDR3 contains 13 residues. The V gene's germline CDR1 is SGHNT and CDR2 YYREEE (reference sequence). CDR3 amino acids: CASSGGGQETQYF. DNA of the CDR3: TGTGCCAGCAGCGGGGGGGGGCAAGAGACCCAGTACTTC.

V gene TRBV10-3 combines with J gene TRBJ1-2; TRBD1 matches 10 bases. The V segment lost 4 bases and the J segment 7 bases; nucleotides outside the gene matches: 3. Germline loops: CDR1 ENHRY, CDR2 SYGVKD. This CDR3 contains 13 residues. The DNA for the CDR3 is TGTGCCATCAGTGGGGACAGGGGCTTTGGCTACACCTTC. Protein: CAISGDRGFGYTF.

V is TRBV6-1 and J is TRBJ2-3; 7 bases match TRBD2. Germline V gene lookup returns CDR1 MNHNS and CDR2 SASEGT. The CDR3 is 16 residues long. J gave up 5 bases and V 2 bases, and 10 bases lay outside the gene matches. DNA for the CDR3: TGTGCCAGCAGTGAAATCGGCGGGAGTAAGGTAGATACGCAGTATTTT. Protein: CASSEIGGSKVDTQYF.

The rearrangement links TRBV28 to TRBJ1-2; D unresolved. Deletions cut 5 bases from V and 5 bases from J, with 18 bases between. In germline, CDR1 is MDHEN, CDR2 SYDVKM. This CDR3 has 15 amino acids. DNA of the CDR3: TGTGCCAGCAGTCTTGCTGGACGGAGGGTTTATGGCTACACCTTC. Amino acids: CASSLAGRRVYGYTF.

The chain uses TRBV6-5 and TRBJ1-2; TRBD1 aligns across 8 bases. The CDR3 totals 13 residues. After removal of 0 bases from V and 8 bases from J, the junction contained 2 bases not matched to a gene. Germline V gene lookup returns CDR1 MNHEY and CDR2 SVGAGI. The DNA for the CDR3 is TGTGCCAGCAGTTACTCCAGGGGGCAGGGCTACACCTTC. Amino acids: CASSYSRGQGYTF.

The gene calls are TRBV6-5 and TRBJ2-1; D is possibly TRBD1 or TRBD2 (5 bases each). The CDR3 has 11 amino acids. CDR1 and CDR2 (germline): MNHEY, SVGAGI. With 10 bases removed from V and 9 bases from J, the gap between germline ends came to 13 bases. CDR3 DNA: TGTGCCACCGGGGCGGTAGGTGAGCAGTTCTTC. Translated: CATGAVGEQFF.

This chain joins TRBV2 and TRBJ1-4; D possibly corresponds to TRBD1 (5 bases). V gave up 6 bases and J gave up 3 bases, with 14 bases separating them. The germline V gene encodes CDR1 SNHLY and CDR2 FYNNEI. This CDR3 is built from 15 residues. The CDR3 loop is CASSLGRGPNEKLFF. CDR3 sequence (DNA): TGTGCCAGCAGCCTCGGGAGGGGTCCTAATGAAAAACTGTTTTTT.

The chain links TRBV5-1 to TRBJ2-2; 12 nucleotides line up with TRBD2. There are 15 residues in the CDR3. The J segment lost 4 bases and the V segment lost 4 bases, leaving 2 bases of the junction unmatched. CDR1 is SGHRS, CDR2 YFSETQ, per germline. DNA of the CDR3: TGCGCCAGCAGCATGACTAGCGGGAGCACCGGGGAGCTGTTTTTT. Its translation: CASSMTSGSTGELFF.

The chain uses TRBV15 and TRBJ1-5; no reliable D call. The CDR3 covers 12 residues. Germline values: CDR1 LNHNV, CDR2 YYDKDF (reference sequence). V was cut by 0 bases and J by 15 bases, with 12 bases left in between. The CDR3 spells CATSRDLNALHF. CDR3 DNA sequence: TGTGCCACCAGCAGAGATCTGAACGCCCTGCATTTT. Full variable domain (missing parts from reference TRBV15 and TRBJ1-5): DAMVIQNPRYQVTQFGKPVTLSCSQTLNHNVMYWYQQKSSQAPKLLFHYYDKDFNNEADTPDNFQSRRPNTSFCFLDIRSPGLGDTAMYLCATSRDLNALHFGDGTRLSIL.

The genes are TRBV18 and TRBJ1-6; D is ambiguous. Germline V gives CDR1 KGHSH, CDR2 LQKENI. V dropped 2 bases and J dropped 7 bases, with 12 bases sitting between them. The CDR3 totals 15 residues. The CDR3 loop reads CASSPRPLGNSPLHF. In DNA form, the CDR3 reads TGTGCCAGCTCACCAAGGCCCCTCGGGAATTCACCCCTCCACTTT.

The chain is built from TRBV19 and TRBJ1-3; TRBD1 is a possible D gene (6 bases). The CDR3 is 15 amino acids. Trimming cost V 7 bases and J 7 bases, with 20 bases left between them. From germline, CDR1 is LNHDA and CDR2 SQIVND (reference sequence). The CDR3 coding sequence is TGTGCCAGTATAGGGCAGGCTCTTCAGGGGAACACCATATATTTT. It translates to CASIGQALQGNTIYF.

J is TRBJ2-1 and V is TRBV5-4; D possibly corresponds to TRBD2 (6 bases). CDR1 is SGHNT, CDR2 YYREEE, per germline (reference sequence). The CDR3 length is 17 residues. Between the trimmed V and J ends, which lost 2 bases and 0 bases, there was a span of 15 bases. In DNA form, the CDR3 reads TGTGCCAGCAGCTTCGGAGCGGGTCGGAGCTCCTACAATGAGCAGTTCTTC. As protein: CASSFGAGRSSYNEQFF.

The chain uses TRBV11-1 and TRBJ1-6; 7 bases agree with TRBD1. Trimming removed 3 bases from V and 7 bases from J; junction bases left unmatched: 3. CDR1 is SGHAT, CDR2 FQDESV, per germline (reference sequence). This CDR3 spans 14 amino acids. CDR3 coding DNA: TGTGCCAGCAGCTTGAGACAGGGCAATTCACCCCTCCACTTT. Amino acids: CASSLRQGNSPLHF.

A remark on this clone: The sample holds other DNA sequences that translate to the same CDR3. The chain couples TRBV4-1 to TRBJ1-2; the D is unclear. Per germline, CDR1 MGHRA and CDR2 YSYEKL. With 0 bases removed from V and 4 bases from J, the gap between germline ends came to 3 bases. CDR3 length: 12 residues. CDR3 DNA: TGCGCCAGCAGCCAAGATGGCTATGGCTACACCTTC. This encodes CASSQDGYGYTF.

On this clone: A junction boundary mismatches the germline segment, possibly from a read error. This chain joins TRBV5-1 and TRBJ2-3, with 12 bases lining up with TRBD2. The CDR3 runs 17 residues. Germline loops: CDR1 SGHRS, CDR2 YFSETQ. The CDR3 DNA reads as TGCGCCAGCACCTTGGTGACTAGCGGGGGCGGCACAGATACGCAGTATTTT. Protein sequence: CASTLVTSGGGTDTQYF.

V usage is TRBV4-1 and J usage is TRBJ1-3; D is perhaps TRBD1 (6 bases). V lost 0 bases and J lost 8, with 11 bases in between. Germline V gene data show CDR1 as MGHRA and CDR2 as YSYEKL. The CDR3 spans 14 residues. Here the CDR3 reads CASSQDGSGDTIYF. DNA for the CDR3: TGCGCCAGCAGCCAAGACGGGTCAGGGGACACCATATATTTT.

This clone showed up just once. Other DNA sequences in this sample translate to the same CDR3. CDR3 nucleotides: TGTGCCAGCAGCTCGGGGACAGATAATTCACCCCTCCACTTT. Translation: CASSSGTDNSPLHF. The chain joins TRBV7-9 to TRBJ1-6; TRBD1 agrees at 7 bases. The CDR3 has 14 amino acids. Germline V gene data show CDR1 as SEHNR and CDR2 as FQNEAQ (reference sequence). The V gene end was trimmed by 4 bases and the J gene end by 5 bases; junction bases not matched to a gene: 2.

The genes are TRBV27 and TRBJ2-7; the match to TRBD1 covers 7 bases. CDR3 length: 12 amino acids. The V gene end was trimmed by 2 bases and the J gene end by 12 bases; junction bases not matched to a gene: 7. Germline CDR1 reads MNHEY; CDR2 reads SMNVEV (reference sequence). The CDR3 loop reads CASSLRWDRLYF. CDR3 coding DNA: TGTGCCAGCAGTTTAAGATGGGACAGACTGTACTTC.

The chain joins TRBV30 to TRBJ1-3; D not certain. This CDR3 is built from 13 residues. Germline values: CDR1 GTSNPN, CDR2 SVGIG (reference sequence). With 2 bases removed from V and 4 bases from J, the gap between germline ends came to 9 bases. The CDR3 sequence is CAWSPPGGNTIYF. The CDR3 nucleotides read TGTGCCTGGAGTCCCCCGGGGGGAAACACCATATATTTT.

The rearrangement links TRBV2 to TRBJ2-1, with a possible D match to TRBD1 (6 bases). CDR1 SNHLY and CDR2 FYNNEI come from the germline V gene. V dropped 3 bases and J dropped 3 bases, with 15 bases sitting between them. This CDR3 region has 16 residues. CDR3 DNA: TGTGCCAGCAGTGAGGCGACAGGACGGGTCTACAATGAGCAGTTCTTC. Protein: CASSEATGRVYNEQFF.

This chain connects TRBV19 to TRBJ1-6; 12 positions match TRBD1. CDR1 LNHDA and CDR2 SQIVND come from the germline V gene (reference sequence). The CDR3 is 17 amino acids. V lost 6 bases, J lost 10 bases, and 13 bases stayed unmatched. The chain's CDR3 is CASSDRPGTGGRSPLHF. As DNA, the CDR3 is TGTGCCAGTAGCGACCGTCCCGGGACAGGGGGCCGGTCACCCCTCCACTTT.

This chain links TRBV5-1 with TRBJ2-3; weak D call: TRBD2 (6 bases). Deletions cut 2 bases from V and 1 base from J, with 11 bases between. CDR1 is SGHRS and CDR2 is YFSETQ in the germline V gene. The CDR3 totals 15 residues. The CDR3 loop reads CASSFWGVGTDTQYF. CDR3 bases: TGCGCCAGCAGCTTCTGGGGGGTTGGCACAGATACGCAGTATTTT.

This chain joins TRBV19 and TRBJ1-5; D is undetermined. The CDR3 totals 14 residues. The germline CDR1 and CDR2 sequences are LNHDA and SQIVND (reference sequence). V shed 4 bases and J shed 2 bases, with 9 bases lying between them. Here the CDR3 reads CASSKNPGNQPQHF. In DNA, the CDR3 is TGTGCCAGTAGTAAAAACCCGGGCAATCAGCCCCAGCATTTT.

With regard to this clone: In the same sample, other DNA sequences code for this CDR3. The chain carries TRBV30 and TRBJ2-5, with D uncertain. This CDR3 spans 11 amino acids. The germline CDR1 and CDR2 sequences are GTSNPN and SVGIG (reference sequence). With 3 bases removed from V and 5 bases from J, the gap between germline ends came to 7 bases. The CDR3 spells CAWSVSETQYF. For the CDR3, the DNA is TGTGCCTGGAGCGTGAGTGAGACCCAGTACTTC.

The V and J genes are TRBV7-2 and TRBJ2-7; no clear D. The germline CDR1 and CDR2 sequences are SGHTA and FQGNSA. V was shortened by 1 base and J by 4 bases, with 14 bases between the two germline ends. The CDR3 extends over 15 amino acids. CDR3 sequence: CASSLGEGKRYEQYF. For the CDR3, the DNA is TGTGCCAGCAGCTTAGGAGAAGGGAAGAGGTACGAGCAGTACTTC.

The DNA for the CDR3 is TGTGCCAGCACTTATGGACAGGTGGCCTACGAGCAGTACTTC. It encodes CASTYGQVAYEQYF. The chain has TRBV6-7 and TRBJ2-7; 7 bases line up with TRBD1. TRBV6-7 is known as an ORF, though its function is uncertain. The length of the CDR3 is 14 residues. Germline trimming cut 7 bases from V and 2 bases from J; bases unmatched to any gene: 8.

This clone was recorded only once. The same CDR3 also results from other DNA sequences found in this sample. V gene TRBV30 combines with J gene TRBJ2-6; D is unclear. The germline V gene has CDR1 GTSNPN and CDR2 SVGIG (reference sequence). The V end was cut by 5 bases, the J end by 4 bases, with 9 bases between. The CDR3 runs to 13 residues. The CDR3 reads CAWGNSGANVLTF. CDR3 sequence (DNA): TGTGCCTGGGGAAACTCAGGGGCCAACGTCCTGACTTTC.

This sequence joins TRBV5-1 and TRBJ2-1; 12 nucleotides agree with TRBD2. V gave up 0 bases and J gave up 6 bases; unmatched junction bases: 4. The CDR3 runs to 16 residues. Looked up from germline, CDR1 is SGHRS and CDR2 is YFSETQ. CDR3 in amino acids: CASSLEGTSGFNEQFF. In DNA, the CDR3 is TGCGCCAGCAGCTTGGAGGGGACTAGCGGGTTCAATGAGCAGTTCTTC.

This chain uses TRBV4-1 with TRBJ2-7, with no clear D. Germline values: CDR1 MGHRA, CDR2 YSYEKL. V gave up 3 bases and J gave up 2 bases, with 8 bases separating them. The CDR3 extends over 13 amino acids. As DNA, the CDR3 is TGCGCCAGCAGCCATGGCGTAACCTACGAGCAGTACTTC. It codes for CASSHGVTYEQYF.

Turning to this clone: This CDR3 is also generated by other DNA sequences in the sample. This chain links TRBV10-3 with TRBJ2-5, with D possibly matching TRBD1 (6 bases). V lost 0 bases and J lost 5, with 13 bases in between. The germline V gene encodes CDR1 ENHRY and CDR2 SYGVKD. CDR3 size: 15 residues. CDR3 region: CAISESTGGGETQYF. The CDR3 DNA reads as TGTGCCATCAGTGAGTCGACAGGCGGCGGGGAGACCCAGTACTTC.